This TCR beta chain was captured in a study of blood T cell repertoires in COVID-19. Study background: Samples came from the United States, Italy and Spain, spanning acute and convalescent COVID-19. The cDNA or gDNA used as material had been derived from T cells, B-cell-depleted T cells, or PBMCs.

How the authors handled the data: Reference gene primer amplification yielded estimated nucleated cell counts. Method: immunoSEQ multiplex PCR; TCRdb's copy keeps in-frame clones and lacks some. The V and J calls and clone size come from that table; D and trimming were worked out from the DNA. Of over 85,000 clones detected, over 75% appear once; the ten largest clones hold around 5.3%. V lost 5 bases and J 2 bases, leaving 13 bases between the germline ends. Germline values: CDR1 SGHNT, CDR2 YYREEE (reference sequence). The CDR3 loop spans 14 amino acids. The sequence derives from an elderly woman with acute or convalescent COVID-19. Sequencing was performed on peripheral blood. The V gene is TRBV5-4, the J gene TRBJ1-1; D gene uncertain. As DNA, the CDR3 is TGTGCCAGCAGGGCCAGGTCCCCCAACACTGAAGCTTTCTTT. Translated, it gives CASRARSPNTEAFF.